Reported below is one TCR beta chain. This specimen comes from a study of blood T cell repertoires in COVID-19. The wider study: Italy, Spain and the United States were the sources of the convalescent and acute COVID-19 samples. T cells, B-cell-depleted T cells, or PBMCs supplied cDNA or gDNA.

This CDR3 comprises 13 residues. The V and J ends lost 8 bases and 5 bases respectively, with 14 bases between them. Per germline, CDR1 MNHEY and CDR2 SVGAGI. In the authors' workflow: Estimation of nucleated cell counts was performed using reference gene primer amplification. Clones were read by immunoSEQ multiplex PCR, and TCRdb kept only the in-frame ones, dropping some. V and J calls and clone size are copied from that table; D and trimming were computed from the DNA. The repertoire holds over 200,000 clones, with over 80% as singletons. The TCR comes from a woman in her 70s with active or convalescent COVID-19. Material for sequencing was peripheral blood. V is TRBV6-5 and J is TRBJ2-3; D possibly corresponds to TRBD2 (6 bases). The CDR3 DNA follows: TGTGCCAGCGGAGGCGGGGCCCAAGATACGCAGTATTTT. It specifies CASGGGAQDTQYF.